Listed below are T cell receptor beta chains from one sample, sequenced in a study of OX40 agonist ivuxolimab in advanced cancers. Some clones are missing from TCRdb's copy, which holds only in-frame ones; the method was immunoSEQ multiplex PCR. Of roughly 28,000 clones in the sample, approximately 83% were seen once. Sequenced here: CD4+ or CD8+ T cells sorted from blood, sampled in a trial of the OX40 agonist ivuxolimab. These receptors were taken from an adult with an advanced solid tumor such as melanoma, head and neck, liver or kidney cancer. The CDR3 runs from the conserved cysteine through the conserved F or W. D genes are given only for firm matches. The listing skips clone size in some rows; elsewhere it reads once, few, many or a size class.

TGTGCCAGCAGCGTAGGACAGGGGAGGAACACTGAAGCTTTCTTT | CASSVGQGRNTEAFF | . | TRBJ1-1 | TRBD1 | TRBV11-2
TGTGCCTGGAGTGTCCCCACCCACAGGCCTTATAGCAATCAGCCCCAGCATTTT | CAWSVPTHRPYSNQPQHF | . | TRBJ1-5 | . | TRBV30
TGTGCCAGCAGTGAATTTGGGAGAAACTACGAGCAGTACTTC | CASSEFGRNYEQYF | . | TRBJ2-7 | . | TRBV6-1
TGCGCCAGCAGTGAGTCGAGGCGGGGGACCTCCTACGAGCAGTACTTC | CASSESRRGTSYEQYF | once | TRBJ2-7 | TRBD2 | TRBV10-2
TGTGCCAGCAGCCCACTAGCGGGGGAGCACAATGAGCAGTTCTTC | CASSPLAGEHNEQFF | . | TRBJ2-1 | TRBD2 | TRBV6-5
TGTGCCTGGAACGACAGGGGGATCTCCTACGAGCAGTACTTC | CAWNDRGISYEQYF | . | TRBJ2-7 | TRBD1 | TRBV30
TGTGCCAGCAGCCCCGGGACTAGTTCGTGGAATGAGCAGTTCTTC | CASSPGTSSWNEQFF | . | TRBJ2-1 | TRBD2 | TRBV5-6
TGTGCCAGTCATACCCCTGGCACCGGGGAGCTGTTTTTT | CASHTPGTGELFF | . | TRBJ2-2 | . | TRBV6-5
TGTGCCAGCAGCCAGGGACAGCCCTACGATGAAGCTTTCTTT | CASSQGQPYDEAFF | . | TRBJ1-1 | TRBD1 | TRBV5-4
TGTGCCAGCAGTTACGCCGGGACAGGGCTCCACGAGCAGTACTTC | CASSYAGTGLHEQYF | few | TRBJ2-7 | TRBD1 | TRBV6-5
TGTGCCAGCAGCTTAACGGTTGCGCCGACGACCTACGAGCAGTACTTC | CASSLTVAPTTYEQYF | once | TRBJ2-7 | . | TRBV11-2
TGTGCCAGTAGTCAATGGGGGGAAGATACGCAGTATTTT | CASSQWGEDTQYF | . | TRBJ2-3 | . | TRBV19
TGTGCCAGCAGTGAAGCCCCCGTTGGTCTTGAAAAACTGTTTTTT | CASSEAPVGLEKLFF | . | TRBJ1-4 | . | TRBV6-1
TGTGCCAGCAGTCTTCGGACTAGCGGGGGGGCATACAATGAGCAGTTCTTC | CASSLRTSGGAYNEQFF | once | TRBJ2-1 | TRBD2 | TRBV2
TGCGCCAGCAGCTCTCCCCGACAGGGAGGATCCTACGAGCAGTACTTC | CASSSPRQGGSYEQYF | . | TRBJ2-7 | . | TRBV5-1
TGTGCCAGCAGCCCCGGGACTAACTACGAGCAGTACTTC | CASSPGTNYEQYF | . | TRBJ2-7 | TRBD2 | TRBV6-5
TGTGCCAGCAGCTTCGGCGGAGCAGGACCTAACACCGGGGAGCTGTTTTTT | CASSFGGAGPNTGELFF | . | TRBJ2-2 | . | TRBV7-9
TGTGCCAGCAGCCGCGAGAACACAGATACGCAGTATTTT | CASSRENTDTQYF | . | TRBJ2-3 | . | TRBV7-9
TGTGCCAGCAGCAAGCGCTTCTTGGGGCGGAACACTGAAGCTTTCTTT | CASSKRFLGRNTEAFF | . | TRBJ1-1 | . | TRBV21-1
TGTGCCAGCATCCCCCTAATTCAGACCGGGGAGCTGTTTTTT | CASIPLIQTGELFF | medium-sized | TRBJ2-2 | . | TRBV11-3
TGTGCCAGCAGCTTGGAGGCAGGGAGAATCTATGGCTACACCTTC | CASSLEAGRIYGYTF | . | TRBJ1-2 | . | TRBV5-6
TGTCAACGCGGGAGACCCTATGGCTACACCTTC | CQRGRPYGYTF | once | TRBJ1-2 | . | TRBV21-1
TGTGCCAGCAGCCAAGTCAGGGGCGGCGAGCAGTACTTC | CASSQVRGGEQYF | . | TRBJ2-7 | . | TRBV14
TGTGCCAGCAGGTCGGGACAGGGCTACGAGCAGTACTTC | CASRSGQGYEQYF | . | TRBJ2-7 | TRBD1 | TRBV27
TGTGCCAGCAGCCCTCGACTGATATTCTCCTACGAGCAGTACTTC | CASSPRLIFSYEQYF | . | TRBJ2-7 | . | TRBV7-8
TGTGCCAGCAGCTTACTTACAGGGGGCGTCTATGGCTACACCTTC | CASSLLTGGVYGYTF | . | TRBJ1-2 | TRBD1 | TRBV7-8
TGTGCCAGCAGCTTACAACTTAACTACGAGCAGTACTTC | CASSLQLNYEQYF | . | TRBJ2-7 | . | TRBV7-2
TGTGCCAGCAGCTTAGCTCTCGGGTACGAGCAGTACTTC | CASSLALGYEQYF | . | TRBJ2-7 | . | TRBV11-2
TGTGCCAGTAGTGTAGGGACAGATCCCTTCTACGAGCAGTACTTC | CASSVGTDPFYEQYF | . | TRBJ2-7 | TRBD1 | TRBV19
TGTGCCAGCAGTTACTCGCTAGCGGGGAGCTACAATGAGCAGTTCTTC | CASSYSLAGSYNEQFF | . | TRBJ2-1 | TRBD2 | TRBV6-5
TGTGCCAGCAGTGGATCGGCTAGCGGGGGGCCCACTCCGTTCGCGAACACCGGGGAGCTGTTTTTT | CASSGSASGGPTPFANTGELFF | once | TRBJ2-2 | TRBD2 | TRBV2
TGTGCCAGCAGCTTAGAAATCCTCCTAGCGGGGGAGCGAGATACGCAGTATTTT | CASSLEILLAGERDTQYF | . | TRBJ2-3 | TRBD2 | TRBV11-2
TGTGCCAGCATCAGGTCCGGGAAGACCCAGTACTTC | CASIRSGKTQYF | . | TRBJ2-5 | . | TRBV6-5
TGCAGCGTTGAGGGACAGGGTCTAATTGACTATGGCTACACCTTC | CSVEGQGLIDYGYTF | . | TRBJ1-2 | TRBD1 | TRBV29-1
TGTGCCAGCAGCTCCGACAGGGCCCACGAGCAGTACTTC | CASSSDRAHEQYF | . | TRBJ2-7 | TRBD1 | TRBV7-2
TGTGCCAGCAGTTTAGTAGCAGGGGGCGATGGCTACACCTTC | CASSLVAGGDGYTF | . | TRBJ1-2 | TRBD1 | TRBV27
TGTGCCAGCAGCAGGGGACAGGTCCCCTACGAGCAGTACTTC | CASSRGQVPYEQYF | . | TRBJ2-7 | TRBD1 | TRBV6-1
TGTGCCAGCAGTTACTCGGACAGCAGCTCCTACGAGCAGTACTTC | CASSYSDSSSYEQYF | few | TRBJ2-7 | . | TRBV6-5
TGCGCCAGCAGCTTGGCTGGGACTTACGAGCAGTACTTC | CASSLAGTYEQYF | . | TRBJ2-7 | . | TRBV5-1
TGTGCCAGTAGTATAGCAGGGGCGTCCTACGAGCAGTACTTC | CASSIAGASYEQYF | once | TRBJ2-7 | . | TRBV19
TGTGCCAGTAGTATTCTCGTAGCGGGGGGAGCCAAAAACATTCAGTACTTC | CASSILVAGGAKNIQYF | many | TRBJ2-4 | TRBD2 | TRBV19
TGTGCCAGCAGCTTAGCTACAAACCAAGAGACCCAGTACTTC | CASSLATNQETQYF | . | TRBJ2-5 | . | TRBV11-3
TGTGCCAGCAGCCCCGGTCCCGGGACGAGCGCTGAAGCTTTCTTT | CASSPGPGTSAEAFF | once | TRBJ1-1 | . | TRBV6-5
TGTGCCAGCAGGGCAAGACAGATGCTCCCAGATACGCAGTATTTT | CASRARQMLPDTQYF | . | TRBJ2-3 | . | TRBV6-1
TGTGCCAGCAGCGTGGGAGGGGTATCCTACGAGCAGTACTTC | CASSVGGVSYEQYF | . | TRBJ2-7 | TRBD2 | TRBV9
TGTGCCAGCAGTCCGGGGTATACGCAGTATTTT | CASSPGYTQYF | . | TRBJ2-3 | . | TRBV28
TGTGCCAGCAGCTCGCAGGGGGATACGCAGTATTTT | CASSSQGDTQYF | . | TRBJ2-3 | . | TRBV5-6
TGTGCCAGCAGCTTAGAGCCAGGGCCAACTGAAGCTTTCTTT | CASSLEPGPTEAFF | once | TRBJ1-1 | . | TRBV11-2
TGTGCCAGCAGTGATGGGGACTACGAGCAGTACTTC | CASSDGDYEQYF | . | TRBJ2-7 | . | TRBV6-1
TGTGCCAGCAGTAGAATCTTCGGACAGACGGGCTCTGGAAACACCATATATTTT | CASSRIFGQTGSGNTIYF | . | TRBJ1-3 | . | TRBV28
TGTGCCAGCAGCTCCGGACTAGCGGGGACGGGAGATACGCAGTATTTT | CASSSGLAGTGDTQYF | few | TRBJ2-3 | TRBD2 | TRBV13
TGTGCCAGCAGTGAAAGTCTGGGCCTAGCGGGGGAGGATGAGCAGTTCTTC | CASSESLGLAGEDEQFF | . | TRBJ2-1 | TRBD2 | TRBV6-1
TGTGCCACCACCTACAATGAGCAGTTCTTC | CATTYNEQFF | . | TRBJ2-1 | . | TRBV6-6
TGTGCCACGGGGGGAAGGGAAACCTACGAGCAGTACTTC | CATGGRETYEQYF | . | TRBJ2-7 | TRBD2 | TRBV10-3
TGTGCCAGCAGTTTCCTGGACCAGTACACCTTC | CASSFLDQYTF | . | TRBJ1-2 | . | TRBV6-5
TGCGCCAGCAGTGACTACCAAGAGACCCAGTACTTC | CASSDYQETQYF | . | TRBJ2-5 | . | TRBV10-1
TGTGCCAGCAGTTTAGGGGGTCAGCCCCAGCATTTT | CASSLGGQPQHF | . | TRBJ1-5 | . | TRBV27
TGTGCCAGCAGCTTAGAGGATAGAAACACTGAAGCTTTCTTT | CASSLEDRNTEAFF | . | TRBJ1-1 | . | TRBV7-9
TGTGCCAGCAGTTACTCGGGGGAGGGTAACACTGAAGCTTTCTTT | CASSYSGEGNTEAFF | . | TRBJ1-1 | . | TRBV6-5